Shown below are 11 T cell receptor beta chains from a single sample sequenced in a study of T cells in Graves' hyperthyroidism and ophthalmopathy. Amplification of TCR beta CDR3 regions used RNA as the template. Researchers ran a first-round RT-PCR on the TCR CDR3 using the HTBI primer set. MiXCR, applied by TCRdb to the multiplex PCR reads, yields one record per CDR3 protein. This sample has roughly 500,000 distinct CDR3 sequences, with more than 11% found just once. Sequences were obtained from blood. The receptors were gathered from a young woman with Graves' hyperthyroidism that later progressed to Graves' ophthalmopathy.

This clonotype was found many times. This chain uses TRBV11-2 with TRBJ1-2; D remains ambiguous. Germline-derived CDR1 and CDR2 are SGHAT and FQNNGV. There are 14 residues in the CDR3. Trimming left V 1 base short and J 8 bases short, with 14 bases between. DNA for the CDR3: TGTGCCAGCAGCTTAGTGGAGGGTGTAGTCGGCTACACCTTC. Translation: CASSLVEGVVGYTF.

To note about this clonotype: This clone may be a read error of a much larger clone one base away. The chain couples TRBV29-1 to TRBJ2-1; D tentatively reads TRBD1 or TRBD2 (6 bases each). Looked up from germline, CDR1 is SQVTM and CDR2 is ANQGSEA. Trimming pared 3 bases from V and 2 bases from J, leaving 11 bases between. The CDR3 contains 14 residues. The CDR3 loop is CSVEGGDTYNEQFF. The CDR3 bases are TGCAGCGTTGAGGGCGGGGACACCTACAATGAGCAGTTCTTC.

This clonotype was found a few times. This chain uses TRBV19 with TRBJ1-1; D might be TRBD1 (5 bases). Trimming stripped 4 bases from V and 1 base from J, with 13 bases between. Germline CDR1 and CDR2: LNHDA and SQIVND (reference sequence). CDR3 size: 15 residues. Here the CDR3 reads CASSKWEGANTEAFF. The CDR3 nucleotides are TGTGCCAGTAGTAAATGGGAAGGGGCGAACACTGAAGCTTTCTTT.

This clonotype has ten or more counts. This chain links TRBV20-1 with TRBJ2-7; TRBD1 is a possible D gene (5 bases). CDR1 and CDR2 from the germline V gene are DFQATT and SNEGSKA (reference sequence). This CDR3 has 15 amino acids. The V end lost 7 bases, the J end lost 0 bases, and 19 bases lay between the germline ends. The CDR3 loop is CSVPPPQGSSYEQYF. In DNA form, the CDR3 reads TGCAGTGTCCCCCCCCCCCAGGGCAGCTCCTACGAGCAGTACTTC.

This chain links TRBV27 with TRBJ2-1, with TRBD1 matching over 9 bases. V trimming: 9 bases; J trimming: 7 bases; junction bases outside the gene matches: 10. From germline, CDR1 is MNHEY and CDR2 SMNVEV (reference sequence). The CDR3 covers 14 residues. The CDR3 region is CASYSRTGVNEQFF. In nucleotides, the CDR3 is TGTGCCAGTTATTCCAGGACAGGGGTAAATGAGCAGTTCTTC.

The V gene is TRBV5-1, the J gene TRBJ2-1, with D unclear. The V end was cut by 1 base, the J end by 0 bases, with 11 bases between. There are 16 residues in the CDR3. CDR1 is SGHRS and CDR2 is YFSETQ in the germline V gene. CDR3 DNA sequence: TGCGCCAGCAGCTTGCAAGGACCGGCCTCCTACAATGAGCAGTTCTTC. Translated: CASSLQGPASYNEQFF.

This clonotype occurred many times. CDR3 loop: CASSLTQGNTEAFF. The CDR3 coding sequence is TGTGCCAGCAGCTTAACACAGGGCAACACTGAAGCTTTCTTT. The chain links TRBV7-6 to TRBJ1-1; possibly TRBD1 for D (6 bases). Per the germline V gene, CDR1 is SGHVS and CDR2 is FNYEAQ. The V end lost 2 bases, the J end lost 2 bases, and 9 bases lay between the germline ends. The CDR3 runs 14 residues. Drawing the rest from reference TRBV7-6 and TRBJ1-1, the complete variable domain is GAGVSQSPRYKVTKRGQDVALRCDPISGHVSLYWYRQALGQGPEFLTYFNYEAQQDKSGLPNDRFSAERPEGSISTLTIQRTEQRDSAMYRCASSLTQGNTEAFFGQGTRLTVV.

This clonotype has at least ten counts. The rearrangement uses TRBV10-3 and TRBJ2-2; TRBD2 matches at 8 bases. The CDR3 spans 16 residues. Per the germline V gene, CDR1 is ENHRY and CDR2 is SYGVKD. Trimming took 3 bases from V and 2 from J; bases not matched to a gene: 5. The DNA of the CDR3 is TGTGCCATCAGTGAATCACTAGCGGTTAACACCGGGGAGCTGTTTTTT. As protein: CAISESLAVNTGELFF.

The rearrangement uses TRBV7-9 and TRBJ2-7; TRBD2 agrees at 10 bases. The CDR3 covers 15 residues. The germline gives CDR1 SEHNR, CDR2 FQNEAQ (reference sequence). V was pared by 2 bases and J by 5 bases, with 6 bases of the junction left unmatched. CDR3 coding DNA: TGTGCCAGCAGCTTACTAGCGGGAGCGTATAACGAGCAGTACTTC. It yields the protein CASSLLAGAYNEQYF.

Points on this clonotype: Since the CDR3 does not end with the conserved phenylalanine or tryptophan, this likely comes from a read error. The gene calls are TRBV4-2 and TRBJ2-3; D is undetermined. V was clipped by 0 bases and J by 1 base, with 5 bases between them. This CDR3 has 14 amino acids. Germline V gene sequence: CDR1 LGHNA, CDR2 YNFKEQ. CDR3 bases: TGTGCCAGCAGCCAAGAGGCGGGCACAGATACGCAGTATTAT. This encodes CASSQEAGTDTQYY.

A word on this clonotype: A much bigger clone sits one base away, suggesting this may be a read error. The chain has TRBV28 and TRBJ1-4; tentatively, D is TRBD1 (5 bases). Germline V gene data show CDR1 as MDHEN and CDR2 as SYDVKM. The CDR3 is 13 residues long. The CDR3 loop reads CASSLSGDERLFF. The CDR3 coding sequence is TGTGCCAGCAGTCTCTCGGGGGATGAAAGACTGTTTTTT.